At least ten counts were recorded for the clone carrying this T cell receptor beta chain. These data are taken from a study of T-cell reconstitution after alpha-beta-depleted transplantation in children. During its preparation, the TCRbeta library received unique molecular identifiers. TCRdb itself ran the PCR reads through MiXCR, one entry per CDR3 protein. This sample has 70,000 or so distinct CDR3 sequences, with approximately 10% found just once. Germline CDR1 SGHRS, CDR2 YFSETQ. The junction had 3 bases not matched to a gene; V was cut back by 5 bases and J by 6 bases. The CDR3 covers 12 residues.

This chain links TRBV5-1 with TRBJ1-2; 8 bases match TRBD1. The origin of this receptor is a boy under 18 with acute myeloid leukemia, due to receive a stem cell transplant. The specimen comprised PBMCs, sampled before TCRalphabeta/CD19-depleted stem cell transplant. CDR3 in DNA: TGCGCCAGCAGTCAGGGGGCAAATGGCTACACCTTC. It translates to CASSQGANGYTF.